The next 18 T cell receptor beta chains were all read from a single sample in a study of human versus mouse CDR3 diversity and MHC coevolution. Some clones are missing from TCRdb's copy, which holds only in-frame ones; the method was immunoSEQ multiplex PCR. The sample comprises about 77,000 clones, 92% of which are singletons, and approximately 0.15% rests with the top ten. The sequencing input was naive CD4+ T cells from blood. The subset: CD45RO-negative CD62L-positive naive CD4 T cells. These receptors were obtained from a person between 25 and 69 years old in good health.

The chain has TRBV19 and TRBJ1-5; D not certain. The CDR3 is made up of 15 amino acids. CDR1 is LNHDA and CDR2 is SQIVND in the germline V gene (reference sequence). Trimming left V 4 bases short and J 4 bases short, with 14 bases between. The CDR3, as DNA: TGTGCCAGTAGTAAGGGCGGGGAAGGAAATCAGCCCCAGCATTTT. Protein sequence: CASSKGGEGNQPQHF.

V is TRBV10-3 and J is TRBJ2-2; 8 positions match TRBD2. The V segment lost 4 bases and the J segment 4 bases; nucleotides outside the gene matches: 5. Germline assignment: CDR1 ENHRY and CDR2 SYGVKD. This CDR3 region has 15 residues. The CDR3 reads CAISANGRGTGELFF. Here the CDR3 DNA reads TGTGCCATCAGTGCTAACGGGAGGGGCACCGGGGAGCTGTTTTTT.

The CDR3 nucleotides are TGCGCCAGCAGTGACAGGGGACGCTCGGGGCTGCATGAGCAGTTCTTC. Translation: CASSDRGRSGLHEQFF. This rearrangement joins TRBV10-2 to TRBJ2-1; tentative D call: TRBD1 (6 bases). CDR1 WSHSY and CDR2 SAAADI come from the germline V gene. The CDR3 covers 16 residues. The V and J ends lost 3 bases and 8 bases respectively, with 20 bases between them.

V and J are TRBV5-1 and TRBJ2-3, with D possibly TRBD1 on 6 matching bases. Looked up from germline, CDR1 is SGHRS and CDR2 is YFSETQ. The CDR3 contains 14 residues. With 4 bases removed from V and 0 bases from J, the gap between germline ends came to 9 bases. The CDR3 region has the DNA TGCGCCAGCAGCCCTGGGACAAGCACAGATACGCAGTATTTT. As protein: CASSPGTSTDTQYF.

The DNA for the CDR3 is TGTGCCAGCGGCAAGGGGAATACGCAGTATTTT. Translation: CASGKGNTQYF. This chain links TRBV14 with TRBJ2-3, with D possibly being TRBD1 (5 bases). V shed 8 bases and J shed 7 bases, with 10 bases lying between them. Germline V gene data show CDR1 as SGHDN and CDR2 as FVKESK. The CDR3 has 11 residues.

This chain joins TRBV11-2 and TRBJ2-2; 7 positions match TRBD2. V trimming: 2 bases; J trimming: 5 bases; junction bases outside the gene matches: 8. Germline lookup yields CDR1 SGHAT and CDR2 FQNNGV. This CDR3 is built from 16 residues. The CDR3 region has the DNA TGTGCCAGCAGCTTACTCGGGGGAGGGAGGACCGGGGAGCTGTTTTTT. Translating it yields CASSLLGGGRTGELFF.

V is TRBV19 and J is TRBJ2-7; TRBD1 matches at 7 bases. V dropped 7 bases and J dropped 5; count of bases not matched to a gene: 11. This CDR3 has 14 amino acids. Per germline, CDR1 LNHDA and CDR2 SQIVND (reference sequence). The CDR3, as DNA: TGTGCCAGTAACCCGACAGGGAGTACAGACGAGCAGTACTTC. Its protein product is CASNPTGSTDEQYF. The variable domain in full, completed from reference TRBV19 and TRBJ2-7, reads DGGITQSPKYLFRKEGQNVTLSCEQNLNHDAMYWYRQDPGQGLRLIYYSQIVNDFQKGDIAEGYSVSREKKESFPLTVTSAQKNPTAFYLCASNPTGSTDEQYFGPGTRLTVT.

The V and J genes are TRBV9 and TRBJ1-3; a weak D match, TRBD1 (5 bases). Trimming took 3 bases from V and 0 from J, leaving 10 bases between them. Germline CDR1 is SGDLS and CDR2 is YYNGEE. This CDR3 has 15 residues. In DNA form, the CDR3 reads TGTGCCAGCAGCGCCCTGGGGGGCTCTGGAAACACCATATATTTT. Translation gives CASSALGGSGNTIYF.

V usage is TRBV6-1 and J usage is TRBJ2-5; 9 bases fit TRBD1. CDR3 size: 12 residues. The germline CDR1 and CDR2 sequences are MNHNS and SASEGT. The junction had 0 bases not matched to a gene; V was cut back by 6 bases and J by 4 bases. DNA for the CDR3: TGTGCCAGCAGGGACAGGGGAGAGACCCAGTACTTC. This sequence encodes CASRDRGETQYF.

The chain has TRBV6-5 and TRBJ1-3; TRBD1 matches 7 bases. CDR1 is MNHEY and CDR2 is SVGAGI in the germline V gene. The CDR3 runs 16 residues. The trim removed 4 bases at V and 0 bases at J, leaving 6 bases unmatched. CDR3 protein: CASSSRDRLSGNTIYF. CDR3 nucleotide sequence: TGTGCCAGCAGTTCCCGGGACAGACTCTCTGGAAACACCATATATTTT.

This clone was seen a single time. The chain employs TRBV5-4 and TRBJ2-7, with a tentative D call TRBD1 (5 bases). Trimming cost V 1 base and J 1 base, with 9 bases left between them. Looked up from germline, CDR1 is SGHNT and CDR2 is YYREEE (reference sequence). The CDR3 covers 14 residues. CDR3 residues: CASSLKSGSYEQYF. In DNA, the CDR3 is TGTGCCAGCAGCTTGAAATCAGGGTCCTACGAGCAGTACTTC.

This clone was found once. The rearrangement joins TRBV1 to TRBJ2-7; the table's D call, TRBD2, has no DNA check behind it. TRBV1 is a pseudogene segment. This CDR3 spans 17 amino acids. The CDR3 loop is CTSSQDKASGHSYEQYF. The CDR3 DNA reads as TGCACCAGCAGCCAAGATAAGGCTAGCGGACACTCCTACGAGCAGTACTTC.

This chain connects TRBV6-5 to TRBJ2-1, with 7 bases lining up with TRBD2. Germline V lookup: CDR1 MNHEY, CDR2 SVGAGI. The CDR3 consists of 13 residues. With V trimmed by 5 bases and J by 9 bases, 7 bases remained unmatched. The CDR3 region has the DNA TGTGCCAGCAGTCCTGGCGGGGGATTTGAGCAGTTCTTC. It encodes CASSPGGGFEQFF.

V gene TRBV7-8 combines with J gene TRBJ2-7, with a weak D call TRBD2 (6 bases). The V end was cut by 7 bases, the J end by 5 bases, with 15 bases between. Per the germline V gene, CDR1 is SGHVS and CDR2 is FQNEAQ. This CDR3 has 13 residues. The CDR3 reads CASTLRGYHEQYF. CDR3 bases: TGTGCCAGCACCCTTCGGGGGTACCACGAGCAGTACTTC.

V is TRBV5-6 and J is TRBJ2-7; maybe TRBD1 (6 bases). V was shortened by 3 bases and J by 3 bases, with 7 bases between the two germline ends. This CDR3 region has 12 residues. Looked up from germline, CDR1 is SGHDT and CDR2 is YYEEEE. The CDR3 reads CASSWGHYEQYF. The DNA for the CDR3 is TGTGCCAGCAGCTGGGGACACTACGAGCAGTACTTC.

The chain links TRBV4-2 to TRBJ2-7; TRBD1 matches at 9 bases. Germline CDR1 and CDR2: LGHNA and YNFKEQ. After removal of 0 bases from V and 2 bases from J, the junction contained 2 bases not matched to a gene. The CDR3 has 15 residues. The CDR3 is CASSQERDRAYEQYF. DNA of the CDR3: TGTGCCAGCAGCCAAGAACGGGACAGGGCCTACGAGCAGTACTTC.

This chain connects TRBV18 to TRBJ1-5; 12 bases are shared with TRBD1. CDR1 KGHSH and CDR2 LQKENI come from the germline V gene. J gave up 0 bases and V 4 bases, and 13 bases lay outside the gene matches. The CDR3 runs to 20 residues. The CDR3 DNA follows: TGTGCCAGCTCACGAGACCTAATATGGGACAGGGGGCTTAGCAATCAGCCCCAGCATTTT. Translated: CASSRDLIWDRGLSNQPQHF. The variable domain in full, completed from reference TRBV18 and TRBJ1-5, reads NAGVMQNPRHLVRRRGQEARLRCSPMKGHSHVYWYRQLPEEGLKFMVYLQKENIIDESGMPKERFSAEFPKEGPSILRIQQVVRGDSAAYFCASSRDLIWDRGLSNQPQHFGDGTRLSIL.

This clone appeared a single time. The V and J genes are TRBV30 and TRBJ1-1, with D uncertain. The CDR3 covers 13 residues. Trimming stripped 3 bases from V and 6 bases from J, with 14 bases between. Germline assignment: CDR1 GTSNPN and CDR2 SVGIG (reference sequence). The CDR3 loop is CAWSRQVSAEAFF. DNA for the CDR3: TGTGCCTGGAGCAGGCAGGTTTCAGCTGAAGCTTTCTTT.